The 26 T cell receptor beta chains in this list originate from one sample, sequenced in a study of blood T cell repertoires in COVID-19. TCRdb's copy holds only in-frame clones and misses some; the assay was immunoSEQ multiplex PCR. The repertoire holds under 400,000 clones, with just over 85% as singletons. Source material: PBMCs or T cells enriched from blood (not recorded which). The receptors here all came from a woman aged 40 to 50 with acute COVID-19.

This rearrangement joins TRBV29-1 to TRBJ2-1; D gene unclear. The CDR3 totals 12 residues. In germline, CDR1 is SQVTM, CDR2 ANQGSEA. The germline V and J ends were trimmed by 4 bases and 1 base, with 5 bases remaining between them. CDR3 nucleotide sequence: TGCAGCGTTGCACAGTCCTACAATGAGCAGTTCTTC. Protein: CSVAQSYNEQFF.

The rearrangement links TRBV10-2 to TRBJ2-2; 9 bases fit TRBD2. Germline V gene data show CDR1 as WSHSY and CDR2 as SAAADI. J was trimmed by 5 bases and V by 0 bases; bases with no gene match: 1. The CDR3 runs to 15 residues. CDR3 DNA sequence: TGCGCCAGCAGTGAGTCTAGCGGGGGTACCGGGGAGCTGTTTTTT. As protein: CASSESSGGTGELFF.

The sample holds a few counts of this clone. The gene calls are TRBV10-3 and TRBJ2-7; 12 nucleotides align to TRBD1. Germline CDR1 is ENHRY and CDR2 is SYGVKD. Trimming at V came to 5 bases and at J to 0 bases, leaving 23 bases not matched to a gene. The CDR3 runs 22 residues. The CDR3, as DNA: TGTGCCATCAGTTTCAACTTCGACTCGGGACAGGGGGCAGTTGCCTCCTCCTACGAGCAGTACTTC. The encoded protein is CAISFNFDSGQGAVASSYEQYF.

This chain links TRBV24-1 with TRBJ2-5, with 9 positions matching TRBD1. Germline lookup yields CDR1 KGHDR and CDR2 SFDVKD. The CDR3 length is 15 residues. J was trimmed by 4 bases and V by 5 bases; bases with no gene match: 7. The CDR3 loop is CATSAQGTGSETQYF. The CDR3 nucleotides are TGTGCCACCAGTGCCCAGGGGACAGGGTCAGAGACCCAGTACTTC.

The chain's CDR3 is CASSAQGSRAEAFF. CDR3 DNA: TGTGCCAGCAGCGCCCAGGGGTCTAGAGCTGAAGCTTTCTTT. The chain has TRBV9 and TRBJ1-1; weak D call: TRBD1 (6 bases). Per germline, CDR1 SGDLS and CDR2 YYNGEE. The CDR3 runs to 14 residues. Trimming cost V 3 bases and J 6 bases, with 15 bases left between them.

The V gene is TRBV5-1, the J gene TRBJ2-3, with TRBD1 matching over 7 bases. Germline lookup yields CDR1 SGHRS and CDR2 YFSETQ. The CDR3 has 16 residues. Trimming took 4 bases from V and 5 from J; bases not matched to a gene: 13. The CDR3 DNA sequence: TGCGCCAGCAGCCCTACAGGGGTTGCCCTGAGAGATACGCAGTATTTT. It codes for CASSPTGVALRDTQYF.

The chain combines TRBV21-1 with TRBJ2-7; the table's D gene call, TRBD2, was not cross checked with the DNA. TRBV21-1 is shown as a pseudogene. This CDR3 is built from 16 residues. CDR3 amino acids: CASRLDLATVLDEQYF. The CDR3 DNA is TGTGCCAGCAGGTTGGATCTAGCTACCGTGTTAGACGAGCAGTACTTC.

The chain joins TRBV5-6 to TRBJ1-3; 7 bases agree with TRBD1. V gave up 4 bases and J gave up 7 bases; unmatched junction bases: 8. The CDR3 runs to 14 residues. The V gene's germline CDR1 is SGHDT and CDR2 YYEEEE. The CDR3 sequence is CASSPQGRGNTIYF. The CDR3 DNA follows: TGTGCCAGCAGCCCACAGGGGAGAGGTAACACCATATATTTT.

The chain is built from TRBV4-1 and TRBJ2-1, with TRBD2 identical over 7 bases. Germline assignment: CDR1 MGHRA and CDR2 YSYEKL. Trimming at V came to 3 bases and at J to 9 bases, leaving 11 bases not matched to a gene. The CDR3 extends over 15 amino acids. The CDR3 is CASSQNVRGVPEQFF. The CDR3, as DNA: TGCGCCAGCAGCCAGAACGTCCGGGGGGTTCCTGAGCAGTTCTTC.

The chain uses TRBV20-1 and TRBJ1-2; no clear D. Germline lookup yields CDR1 DFQATT and CDR2 SNEGSKA (reference sequence). The CDR3 is 9 residues long. The V and J ends lost 7 bases and 14 bases respectively, with 14 bases between them. CDR3 sequence: CSVRPPETF. CDR3 DNA: TGCAGTGTCAGGCCTCCTGAAACCTTC.

The rearrangement links TRBV5-8 to TRBJ1-5; D may be TRBD1 (6 bases). Looked up from germline, CDR1 is SGHTS and CDR2 is YDEGEE. With 6 bases removed from V and 0 bases from J, the gap between germline ends came to 19 bases. CDR3 length: 17 amino acids. The CDR3 coding sequence is TGTGCCAGCACCTGGACAGTGTCAGGTACTAGCAATCAGCCCCAGCATTTT. This codes for CASTWTVSGTSNQPQHF.

The gene calls are TRBV19 and TRBJ2-2; 11 positions agree with TRBD2. The germline gives CDR1 LNHDA, CDR2 SQIVND (reference sequence). The CDR3 is 21 residues long. V was pared by 5 bases and J by 1 base, with 18 bases of the junction left unmatched. CDR3 residues: CASSPKGKVAGGPGNTGELFF. The CDR3 DNA reads TGTGCCAGTAGTCCCAAGGGTAAAGTAGCGGGAGGGCCGGGGAACACCGGGGAGCTGTTTTTT. The full variable domain, completed using reference TRBV19 and TRBJ2-2, is DGGITQSPKYLFRKEGQNVTLSCEQNLNHDAMYWYRQDPGQGLRLIYYSQIVNDFQKGDIAEGYSVSREKKESFPLTVTSAQKNPTAFYLCASSPKGKVAGGPGNTGELFFGEGSRLTVL.

J is TRBJ2-3 and V is TRBV9; weak D call: TRBD1 (9 bases). Germline V lookup: CDR1 SGDLS, CDR2 YYNGEE. This CDR3 region has 18 residues. V was pared by 2 bases and J by 2 bases, with 21 bases between. The CDR3 coding sequence is TGTGCCAGCAGCGTCGGGACAGGGACTAGGACCTTCACAGATACGCAGTATTTT. This gives the protein CASSVGTGTRTFTDTQYF.

This clone turned up a few times. The CDR3 reads CASSEGGGQETQYF. CDR3 coding DNA: TGTGCCAGCAGTGAAGGAGGGGGTCAGGAGACCCAGTACTTC. J is TRBJ2-5 and V is TRBV6-1, with D possibly TRBD1 on 6 matching bases. Trimming took off 1 base at V and 5 bases at J, with 11 bases between the two ends. The CDR3 runs 14 residues. Germline CDR1 MNHNS, CDR2 SASEGT.

The rearrangement joins TRBV4-1 to TRBJ2-5; TRBD1 might be the D (6 bases). The length of the CDR3 is 14 residues. Per the germline V gene, CDR1 is MGHRA and CDR2 is YSYEKL. Trimming left V 4 bases short and J 5 bases short, with 14 bases between. CDR3: CASSPYRVVETQYF. The CDR3 bases are TGCGCCAGCAGCCCATACAGGGTCGTTGAGACCCAGTACTTC.

The genes are TRBV7-9 and TRBJ1-5, with D maybe TRBD1 (5 bases). The CDR3 extends over 16 amino acids. Germline CDR1 reads SEHNR; CDR2 reads FQNEAQ (reference sequence). V was trimmed by 5 bases and J by 0 bases, leaving 14 bases between them. CDR3 sequence: CASSPTSGASNQPQHF. Written as DNA, the CDR3 is TGTGCCAGCAGCCCGACCAGCGGGGCTAGCAATCAGCCCCAGCATTTT.

The chain employs TRBV7-9 and TRBJ1-2; 7 nucleotides line up with TRBD1. The CDR3 length is 16 residues. V was clipped by 1 base and J by 6 bases; unmatched bases: 11. Germline V gives CDR1 SEHNR, CDR2 FQNEAQ (reference sequence). The CDR3 reads CASSLVGKDRIHGYTF. DNA for the CDR3: TGTGCCAGCAGCTTAGTCGGAAAGGACAGGATCCATGGCTACACCTTC.

This chain connects TRBV9 to TRBJ2-3; D is perhaps TRBD1 (5 bases). Germline values: CDR1 SGDLS, CDR2 YYNGEE. V was trimmed by 3 bases and J by 0 bases, leaving 11 bases between them. This CDR3 contains 15 residues. The CDR3 here is CASSATESSTDTQYF. For the CDR3, the DNA is TGTGCCAGCAGCGCGACAGAGTCTAGCACAGATACGCAGTATTTT.

The chain joins TRBV27 to TRBJ2-1; a possible D gene is TRBD1 (6 bases). Trimming left V 6 bases short and J 3 bases short, with 12 bases between. Germline V CDR1 and CDR2: MNHEY, SMNVEV (reference sequence). The CDR3 runs 14 residues. The CDR3 DNA is TGTGCCAGCAGCTCCCAACAGGGCTACAATGAGCAGTTCTTC. Residues: CASSSQQGYNEQFF.

The chain joins TRBV4-3 to TRBJ2-5, with 7 bases that match TRBD1. The germline V gene has CDR1 LGHNA and CDR2 YSLEER. CDR3 length equals 15 residues. Unmatched junction bases numbered 5, after V lost 4 bases and J lost 0 bases. This CDR3 reads CASSPGQMYQETQYF. In DNA, the CDR3 is TGCGCCAGCAGCCCGGGACAGATGTACCAAGAGACCCAGTACTTC.

The chain is built from TRBV7-6 and TRBJ2-5; possible D gene TRBD2, 6 bases. Germline values: CDR1 SGHVS, CDR2 FNYEAQ. V lost 3 bases, J lost 4 bases, and 12 bases lay in between. The CDR3 has 14 amino acids. This CDR3 reads CASSFPGLSETQYF. CDR3 DNA: TGTGCCAGCAGCTTCCCGGGACTGTCAGAGACCCAGTACTTC. Supplemented by reference TRBV7-6 and TRBJ2-5, the full variable domain reads GAGVSQSPRYKVTKRGQDVALRCDPISGHVSLYWYRQALGQGPEFLTYFNYEAQQDKSGLPNDRFSAERPEGSISTLTIQRTEQRDSAMYRCASSFPGLSETQYFGPGTRLLVL.

The chain recombines TRBV29-1 with TRBJ2-7; 9 bases fit TRBD1. This CDR3 is 14 amino acids long. Germline-derived CDR1 and CDR2 are SQVTM and ANQGSEA. The trim removed 7 bases at V and 0 bases at J, leaving 7 bases unmatched. CDR3 amino acids: CSAAGQGSSYEQYF. The CDR3 DNA reads as TGCAGCGCGGCCGGACAGGGGAGCTCCTACGAGCAGTACTTC.

The chain is built from TRBV11-2 and TRBJ1-2; 8 positions agree with TRBD1. This CDR3 has 16 amino acids. Germline-derived CDR1 and CDR2 are SGHAT and FQNNGV. V lost 5 bases and J lost 3; bases outside the gene matches: 11. CDR3 nucleotide sequence: TGTGCCAGCAGCCTAACAGGGGGGGCTCAGGACTATGGCTACACCTTC. Amino acid sequence: CASSLTGGAQDYGYTF.

J is TRBJ2-4 and V is TRBV29-1; no clear D. Trimming took 0 bases from V and 6 from J, leaving 9 bases between them. The germline V gene encodes CDR1 SQVTM and CDR2 ANQGSEA. This CDR3 is built from 13 residues. Here the CDR3 reads CSVEDSWRNIQYF. CDR3 sequence (DNA): TGCAGCGTTGAAGACAGCTGGAGAAACATTCAGTACTTC.

The chain couples TRBV27 to TRBJ2-7; D may be TRBD2 (6 bases). The CDR3 runs 13 residues. The V end was cut by 2 bases, the J end by 4 bases, with 9 bases between. From germline, CDR1 is MNHEY and CDR2 SMNVEV (reference sequence). The CDR3 loop is CASSLKGGYEQYF. CDR3 nucleotide sequence: TGTGCCAGCAGTTTAAAGGGAGGTTACGAGCAGTACTTC.

This clone was picked up one time. The gene calls are TRBV5-1 and TRBJ1-1, with TRBD1 matching 7 bases. Per the germline V gene, CDR1 is SGHRS and CDR2 is YFSETQ. V shed 3 bases and J 4 bases; nucleotides not matched to a gene: 9. The CDR3 runs 15 residues. This CDR3 reads CASSYLSGGGTEAFF. In DNA form, the CDR3 reads TGCGCCAGCAGCTACCTCTCAGGGGGTGGCACTGAAGCTTTCTTT.